The clone carrying this T cell receptor beta chain was detected a few times. Its antigen is not known. TCRdb analysed the RT-PCR reads with MiXCR anew, one entry per CDR3 protein. This table has 400,000 to 650,000 distinct CDR3 sequences, around 7.7% appearing once. This sample was taken from a study of response to subunit inactivated influenza vaccine. Broader study findings: Authors suggested that a seasonal influenza vaccination recruits few new T cells each time.

Germline V CDR1 and CDR2: DFQATT, SNEGSKA (reference sequence). The CDR3 spans 13 residues. V was pared by 1 base and J by 9 bases, with 13 bases between. Sequencing used PBMCs from blood, obtained around 25 months after vaccination. V usage is TRBV20-1 and J usage is TRBJ2-1, with a weak D call TRBD2 (6 bases). This sequence originates from a man in his fifties or sixties who received an inactivated influenza vaccine. The CDR3 is CSARVLSSAEQFF. CDR3 coding DNA: TGCAGTGCTAGAGTCCTCTCTAGCGCTGAGCAGTTCTTC.